These 28 T cell receptor beta chains were sequenced from one sample in a study of shared clonotypes between healthy human individuals. Sequencing used immunoSEQ multiplex PCR; TCRdb keeps in-frame clones, though not all of them. The sample includes some 2 million clones, roughly 94% of them seen just once. Only CD45RO-negative cells positively selected for CCR7 counted as naive CD8 cells, so terminally differentiated effector memory CD45RA+ cells were excluded. The sequencing input was naive CD8+ T cells sorted from blood. Receptors originate from a man younger than 35 in good health.

The chain is built from TRBV10-3 and TRBJ2-7, with 9 bases aligning to TRBD1. The CDR3 spans 15 residues. Trimming cost V 10 bases and J 2 bases; bases outside gene matches: 12. Germline lookup yields CDR1 ENHRY and CDR2 SYGVKD. CDR3 nucleotide sequence: TGTGCCACCTACCCGGAGGACAGGGGTGCCTACGAGCAGTACTTC. It codes for CATYPEDRGAYEQYF.

The chain combines TRBV7-9 with TRBJ2-6; D not resolved. The CDR3 is 17 amino acids. Trimming left V 5 bases short and J 2 bases short, with 16 bases between. Germline CDR1 reads SEHNR; CDR2 reads FQNEAQ (reference sequence). The CDR3 is CASSPLRADPGANVLTF. In nucleotides, the CDR3 is TGTGCCAGCAGCCCCCTCCGGGCGGATCCTGGGGCCAACGTCCTGACTTTC.

This sequence joins TRBV15 and TRBJ1-1; D not certain. V shed 6 bases and J shed 1 base, with 12 bases lying between them. This CDR3 spans 14 amino acids. Germline CDR1 LNHNV, CDR2 YYDKDF (reference sequence). CDR3 residues: CATSAGSPNTEAFF. The CDR3, as DNA: TGTGCCACCAGTGCGGGCAGCCCGAACACTGAAGCTTTCTTT.

The rearrangement uses TRBV4-1 and TRBJ1-1; D gene uncertain. The V end was cut by 4 bases, the J end by 1 base, with 10 bases between. This CDR3 region has 14 residues. Germline V lookup: CDR1 MGHRA, CDR2 YSYEKL. The CDR3 bases are TGCGCCAGCAGCCCCGCTTGGGAGAACACTGAAGCTTTCTTT. Its translation is CASSPAWENTEAFF.

This chain uses TRBV5-5 with TRBJ2-3, with 13 bases identical to TRBD2. The V segment lost 3 bases and the J segment 0 bases; nucleotides outside the gene matches: 7. Germline CDR1 is SGHKS and CDR2 is YYEKEE (reference sequence). This CDR3 comprises 18 residues. Written as DNA, the CDR3 is TGTGCCAGCAGCTCCGGACTAGCGGGGGTCTTTAGCACAGATACGCAGTATTTT. It translates to CASSSGLAGVFSTDTQYF.

This clone was detected only a few times. This rearrangement joins TRBV7-9 to TRBJ1-2, with D perhaps matching TRBD1 (5 bases). V lost 2 bases and J lost 4, with 17 bases in between. From germline, CDR1 is SEHNR and CDR2 FQNEAQ (reference sequence). The CDR3 runs 16 residues. CDR3 sequence (DNA): TGTGCCAGCAGCTTAAGGGGAACAGAAAGAGTCTATGGCTACACCTTC. Translating it yields CASSLRGTERVYGYTF.

Turning to this clone: Other nucleotide sequences in the sample specify the same CDR3. The chain recombines TRBV11-2 with TRBJ1-5; D not certain. The germline V and J ends were trimmed by 1 base and 7 bases, with 11 bases remaining between them. The CDR3 consists of 14 residues. Germline V gene sequence: CDR1 SGHAT, CDR2 FQNNGV. DNA of the CDR3: TGTGCCAGCAGCTTAGCTGCCGGTACCCAGCCCCAGCATTTT. As protein: CASSLAAGTQPQHF.

The chain has TRBV5-4 and TRBJ1-1, with 11 bases fitting TRBD1. J was trimmed by 2 bases and V by 4 bases; bases with no gene match: 4. This CDR3 is 15 amino acids long. Germline V gene sequence: CDR1 SGHNT, CDR2 YYREEE (reference sequence). Here the CDR3 DNA reads TGTGCCAGCAGCACAGGACAGGGGGCTAACACTGAAGCTTTCTTT. As protein: CASSTGQGANTEAFF.

The chain couples TRBV19 to TRBJ2-3, with D hard to call. CDR3 length equals 13 residues. CDR1 and CDR2 from the germline V gene are LNHDA and SQIVND (reference sequence). Trimming left V 1 base short and J 4 bases short, with 6 bases between. Written as DNA, the CDR3 is TGTGCCAGTAGTATAGGGAGCCCAGATACGCAGTATTTT. It is translated as CASSIGSPDTQYF.

The rearrangement joins TRBV9 to TRBJ1-2; D is possibly TRBD1 (5 bases). The CDR3 totals 17 residues. Germline values: CDR1 SGDLS, CDR2 YYNGEE. Trimming took 3 bases from V and 1 from J, leaving 19 bases between them. CDR3 in amino acids: CASSAQRGLLINYGYTF. In DNA, the CDR3 is TGTGCCAGCAGCGCCCAAAGGGGCCTCCTAATTAACTATGGCTACACCTTC. Together with reference TRBV9 and TRBJ1-2, the CDR3 gives the full variable domain: DSGVTQTPKHLITATGQRVTLRCSPRSGDLSVYWYQQSLDQGLQFLIQYYNGEERAKGNILERFSAQQFPDLHSELNLSSLELGDSALYFCASSAQRGLLINYGYTFGSGTRLTVV.

The V gene is TRBV28, the J gene TRBJ2-1; D gene uncertain. Between the trimmed V and J ends, which lost 5 bases and 2 bases, there was a span of 16 bases. The CDR3 extends over 16 amino acids. Germline values: CDR1 MDHEN, CDR2 SYDVKM. For the CDR3, the DNA is TGTGCCAGCAGTGCGTCACCGGGTGGTGCCTACAATGAGCAGTTCTTC. Its translation is CASSASPGGAYNEQFF.

The rearrangement links TRBV6-5 to TRBJ2-1; D unclear. This CDR3 contains 14 residues. Deletions cut 2 bases from V and 3 bases from J, with 8 bases between. Germline V gene data show CDR1 as MNHEY and CDR2 as SVGAGI. The DNA for the CDR3 is TGTGCCAGCAGTTACCCGGGTAACTACAATGAGCAGTTCTTC. Residues: CASSYPGNYNEQFF.

This clone was detected only once. Other DNA variants within this sample encode the same CDR3. The CDR3 DNA follows: TGTGCCAGCAGCTTAGGCGCTAGCGGATCCTACGAGCAGTACTTC. This gives the protein CASSLGASGSYEQYF. The V call is TRBV7-2, the J call TRBJ2-7; 7 bases map to TRBD2. With 1 base clipped from V and 1 base from J, the junction kept 4 bases outside the gene matches. The CDR3 covers 15 residues. CDR1 and CDR2 (germline): SGHTA, FQGNSA. The variable domain in full, completed from reference TRBV7-2 and TRBJ2-7, reads GAGVSQSPSNKVTEKGKDVELRCDPISGHTALYWYRQSLGQGLEFLIYFQGNSAPDKSGLPSDRFSAERTGGSVSTLTIQRTQQEDSAVYLCASSLGASGSYEQYFGPGTRLTVT.

The genes are TRBV18 and TRBJ1-5, with D unresolved. This CDR3 spans 18 amino acids. Germline CDR1 KGHSH, CDR2 LQKENI. V gave up 3 bases and J gave up 6 bases, with 24 bases separating them. The CDR3 is CASSPTHVIPQVCQPQHF. CDR3 DNA: TGTGCCAGCTCACCGACCCACGTTATTCCCCAGGTTTGTCAGCCCCAGCATTTT.

The chain has TRBV10-2 and TRBJ2-7, with a weak D call TRBD1 (5 bases). Germline V gene sequence: CDR1 WSHSY, CDR2 SAAADI. This CDR3 region has 14 residues. Trimming left V 1 base short and J 6 bases short, with 13 bases between. CDR3: CASSEFRTSLEQYF. CDR3 nucleotides: TGCGCCAGCAGTGAGTTCAGGACATCCCTCGAGCAGTACTTC.

The chain joins TRBV2 to TRBJ2-7; possible D gene TRBD2, 6 bases. The germline V gene encodes CDR1 SNHLY and CDR2 FYNNEI. Trimming left V 7 bases short and J 3 bases short, with 13 bases between. This CDR3 has 13 amino acids. The CDR3 region has the DNA TGTGCCAGCAACACGGGAGCGCGCTACGAGCAGTACTTC. Translation: CASNTGARYEQYF.

The chain carries TRBV12-5 and TRBJ2-1; D is possibly TRBD1 or TRBD2 (5 bases each). Germline assignment: CDR1 LGHNT and CDR2 FRNRAP. This CDR3 has 12 amino acids. V lost 3 bases, J lost 9 bases, and 9 bases lay in between. The CDR3 bases are TGTGCTAGTGGTTTCGGGGCCATTGAGCAGTTCTTC. Its translation is CASGFGAIEQFF.

J is TRBJ1-6 and V is TRBV11-3; D uncertain. Trimming cost V 4 bases and J 9 bases, with 19 bases left between them. The CDR3 loop spans 16 amino acids. Germline-derived CDR1 and CDR2 are SGHNT and YENEEA. The CDR3 nucleotides are TGTGCCAGCAGCTCCAAACAATATTCCCCCATTTCACCCCTCCACTTT. Amino acid sequence: CASSSKQYSPISPLHF.

The V call is TRBV6-6, the J call TRBJ1-2, with D possibly being TRBD1 (5 bases). Germline lookup yields CDR1 MNHNY and CDR2 SVGAGI (reference sequence). This CDR3 region has 12 residues. V dropped 2 bases and J dropped 8 bases, with 9 bases sitting between them. The CDR3 spells CASSYGGEGYTF. CDR3 bases: TGTGCCAGCAGTTACGGGGGTGAAGGCTACACCTTC.

The chain links TRBV25-1 to TRBJ2-3; 8 bases match TRBD2. The V gene's germline CDR1 is MGHDK and CDR2 SYGVNS. V was pared by 3 bases and J by 6 bases, with 5 bases of the junction left unmatched. CDR3 length: 14 amino acids. CDR3 nucleotide sequence: TGTGCCAGCAGTGAGTACGGGAGGGAGGATACGCAGTATTTT. As protein: CASSEYGREDTQYF.

This clone showed up just once. This sample also contains other DNA sequences that code for the same CDR3. V and J are TRBV4-1 and TRBJ1-1; D is ambiguous. Germline CDR1 reads MGHRA; CDR2 reads YSYEKL. V gave up 1 base and J gave up 7 bases, with 7 bases separating them. There are 12 residues in the CDR3. The CDR3 region is CASSQGGYEAFF. DNA for the CDR3: TGCGCCAGCAGCCAAGGAGGCTATGAAGCTTTCTTT.

V is TRBV28 and J is TRBJ2-1, with 8 bases aligning to TRBD2. The V gene's germline CDR1 is MDHEN and CDR2 SYDVKM. V dropped 10 bases and J dropped 6; count of bases not matched to a gene: 11. The CDR3 spans 14 residues. Here the CDR3 reads CATVLAGGLNEQFF. DNA of the CDR3: TGTGCCACCGTCCTGGCGGGGGGACTCAATGAGCAGTTCTTC.

A note on this clone: This sample includes further DNA sequences coding for the same CDR3. V is TRBV27 and J is TRBJ2-7, with 9 bases aligning to TRBD1. This CDR3 region has 13 residues. V shed 3 bases, J shed 5 bases, and the junction held 2 bases outside the gene matches. CDR1 is MNHEY, CDR2 SMNVEV, per germline (reference sequence). The CDR3, as DNA: TGTGCCAGCAGTTTTGGACAGGGGAACGAGCAGTACTTC. Its translation is CASSFGQGNEQYF.

The rearrangement joins TRBV9 to TRBJ2-2; no firm D call. Germline V gene data show CDR1 as SGDLS and CDR2 as YYNGEE. Deletions cut 2 bases from V and 7 bases from J, with 9 bases between. This CDR3 spans 13 amino acids. CDR3 amino acids: CASSVTEGGELFF. The CDR3 DNA is TGTGCCAGCAGCGTGACGGAAGGCGGGGAGCTGTTTTTT.

The table lists this clone with a count of one. The V gene is TRBV5-4, the J gene TRBJ2-1; 7 positions agree with TRBD2. V gave up 6 bases and J gave up 4 bases; unmatched junction bases: 7. The CDR3 contains 14 residues. The germline V gene has CDR1 SGHNT and CDR2 YYREEE (reference sequence). In nucleotides, the CDR3 is TGTGCCAGCACAACTCAGGGAGGGTACAATGAGCAGTTCTTC. It yields the protein CASTTQGGYNEQFF. The whole variable domain, filled in from reference TRBV5-4 and TRBJ2-1, reads ETGVTQSPTHLIKTRGQQVTLRCSSQSGHNTVSWYQQALGQGPQFIFQYYREEENGRGNFPPRFSGLQFPNYSSELNVNALELDDSALYLCASTTQGGYNEQFFGPGTRLTVL.

This chain uses TRBV7-9 with TRBJ1-1, with D hard to call. Germline V gives CDR1 SEHNR, CDR2 FQNEAQ (reference sequence). The CDR3 is 16 amino acids. Trimming stripped 5 bases from V and 1 base from J, with 17 bases between. The CDR3 sequence: CASSAPVWKKNTEAFF. CDR3 in DNA: TGTGCCAGCAGCGCACCGGTGTGGAAAAAGAACACTGAAGCTTTCTTT.

The genes are TRBV11-3 and TRBJ2-1; weak D call: TRBD2 (5 bases). V dropped 5 bases and J dropped 4 bases, with 9 bases sitting between them. The CDR3 has 13 amino acids. Germline V lookup: CDR1 SGHNT, CDR2 YENEEA. CDR3 region: CASSPGIYNEQFF. Written as DNA, the CDR3 is TGTGCCAGCAGCCCGGGGATTTACAATGAGCAGTTCTTC.

This CDR3 is CATSILGYTEAFF. The DNA for the CDR3 is TGTGCCACCAGCATTCTGGGGTACACTGAAGCTTTCTTT. V usage is TRBV15 and J usage is TRBJ1-1; D not resolved. Trimming shortened V by 4 bases and J by 3 bases, and 9 bases separated the two germline ends. This CDR3 comprises 13 residues. Germline CDR1 reads LNHNV; CDR2 reads YYDKDF (reference sequence).